Following are 30 T cell receptor beta chains from one sample sequenced in a study of PD-1 blockade in mismatch repair-deficient tumors. Repertoires were generated with immunoSEQ multiplex PCR, while TCRdb's copy carries only in-frame clones and drops some. The table includes 120,000 or so clones, 86% detected once. The material sequenced was peripheral blood, taken 44 weeks after starting pembrolizumab. The receptors were gathered from an adult with mismatch repair-deficient cancer.

The V and J genes are TRBV19 and TRBJ1-1, with D maybe TRBD1 (5 bases). Germline CDR1 is LNHDA and CDR2 is SQIVND (reference sequence). V lost 4 bases and J 8 bases, leaving 11 bases between the germline ends. The CDR3 length is 12 residues. The CDR3 reads CASSTQGGEAFF. The CDR3 nucleotides read TGTGCCAGTAGTACCCAGGGTGGGGAAGCTTTCTTT.

The chain recombines TRBV21-1 with TRBJ2-3; the D call of TRBD1 is as the table states it, not checked on the DNA. TRBV21-1 is a recognized pseudogene. The CDR3 totals 16 residues. The CDR3 sequence: CASSLSRDRPTDTQYF. For the CDR3, the DNA is TGTGCCAGCAGTCTGTCCCGGGACAGGCCCACAGATACGCAGTATTTT.

This chain connects TRBV6-6 to TRBJ2-1; a possible D gene is TRBD2 (5 bases). Germline-derived CDR1 and CDR2 are MNHNY and SVGAGI (reference sequence). The CDR3 sequence is 16 residues long. V lost 8 bases to trimming and J lost 3 bases, with 20 bases between them. CDR3 protein: CASAAAADGDYNEQFF. CDR3 coding DNA: TGTGCCAGCGCCGCGGCAGCCGACGGGGACTACAATGAGCAGTTCTTC.

This clone appeared a few times. The gene calls are TRBV11-2 and TRBJ2-4, with D tentatively TRBD2 (5 bases). The CDR3 has 13 amino acids. In germline, CDR1 is SGHAT, CDR2 FQNNGV. The V end lost 4 bases, the J end lost 4 bases, and 8 bases lay between the germline ends. The CDR3: CASSSRGKNIQYF. CDR3 coding DNA: TGTGCCAGCAGCTCACGGGGTAAAAACATTCAGTACTTC.

J is TRBJ2-3 and V is TRBV4-3; no clear D. The germline gives CDR1 LGHNA, CDR2 YSLEER. V was clipped by 0 bases and J by 2 bases, with 9 bases between them. The CDR3 length is 15 residues. Here the CDR3 DNA reads TGCGCCAGCAGCCAAGATTCGCTAGACACAGATACGCAGTATTTT. Translating gives CASSQDSLDTDTQYF.

The chain uses TRBV6-6 and TRBJ2-2; D call uncertain. From germline, CDR1 is MNHNY and CDR2 SVGAGI (reference sequence). Trimming cost V 2 bases and J 6 bases, with 13 bases left between them. This CDR3 contains 15 residues. CDR3 sequence (DNA): TGTGCCAGCAGTTACATATCTGGGTTCGCCGGGGAGCTGTTTTTT. Translation gives CASSYISGFAGELFF.

This chain links TRBV29-1 with TRBJ2-3; 7 bases map to TRBD2. This CDR3 has 14 residues. V shed 4 bases, J shed 5 bases, and the junction held 9 bases outside the gene matches. Looked up from germline, CDR1 is SQVTM and CDR2 is ANQGSEA. CDR3 DNA: TGCAGCGTTGTTGGGGCTAGCGGACTAGATACGCAGTATTTT. This translates into CSVVGASGLDTQYF.

V gene TRBV10-3 combines with J gene TRBJ2-7; tentatively, D is TRBD2 (6 bases). Germline lookup yields CDR1 ENHRY and CDR2 SYGVKD. V was cut by 0 bases and J by 2 bases, with 14 bases left in between. The CDR3 sequence is 16 residues long. CDR3 protein: CAISESVGGTTYEQYF. The CDR3 coding sequence is TGTGCCATCAGTGAGTCGGTGGGGGGAACAACCTACGAGCAGTACTTC.

A word on this clone: The junction and the germline gene differ at one end; a read error may be behind it. This chain connects TRBV6-5 to TRBJ2-3, with unresolved D. CDR3 size: 12 residues. The germline V gene encodes CDR1 MNHEY and CDR2 SVGAGI. The CDR3 sequence: CAISEKGDTQYF. CDR3 nucleotide sequence: TGTGCCATCAGTGAGAAAGGAGATACGCAGTATTTT.

The V call is TRBV28, the J call TRBJ1-5, with D maybe TRBD1 (5 bases). The ends were cut back, 5 bases at V and 7 bases at J, with 21 bases in the middle. CDR3 size: 16 residues. The germline V gene encodes CDR1 MDHEN and CDR2 SYDVKM. CDR3 sequence reads: CASSRPGGGIGQPQHF. Here the CDR3 DNA reads TGTGCCAGCAGTCGCCCCGGGGGGGGGATCGGGCAGCCCCAGCATTTT.

The rearrangement joins TRBV19 to TRBJ2-1; 11 bases are shared with TRBD2. Looked up from germline, CDR1 is LNHDA and CDR2 is SQIVND (reference sequence). V lost 1 base to trimming and J lost 2 bases; unmatched junction nucleotides: 10. The CDR3 loop spans 19 amino acids. The CDR3 nucleotides read TGTGCCAGTAGTATAGGGGGACTAGCGGACGTCGGTCCCTACAATGAGCAGTTCTTC. Its translation is CASSIGGLADVGPYNEQFF.

The V call is TRBV6-6, the J call TRBJ2-1; either TRBD1 or TRBD2 may fit D (5 bases each). V lost 0 bases, J lost 6 bases, and 9 bases lay in between. Germline CDR1 reads MNHNY; CDR2 reads SVGAGI (reference sequence). The CDR3 is 14 residues long. The CDR3 nucleotides are TGTGCCAGCAGTTACTCCGGGACGAGCAATGAGCAGTTCTTC. Residues: CASSYSGTSNEQFF.

The CDR3 loop is CASSHQGSLTGTGELFF. The CDR3 DNA is TGCGCCAGCAGTCATCAGGGTTCTCTCACCGGCACCGGGGAGCTGTTTTTT. The rearrangement uses TRBV23-1 and TRBJ2-2; TRBD1 is a possible D gene (5 bases). TRBV23-1 is classed as an ORF, of uncertain function. The V end lost 3 bases, the J end lost 4 bases, and 18 bases lay between the germline ends. The CDR3 has 17 residues.

This chain uses TRBV28 with TRBJ2-7, with D uncertain. Germline V gives CDR1 MDHEN, CDR2 SYDVKM. The V end lost 6 bases, the J end lost 2 bases, and 17 bases lay between the germline ends. The CDR3 is 15 residues long. The CDR3 loop is CASSRFRDGTYEQYF. The CDR3 coding sequence is TGTGCCAGCAGCCGATTCAGAGACGGTACCTACGAGCAGTACTTC.

This clone was recorded a few times. The rearrangement links TRBV30 to TRBJ2-7; 8 bases line up with TRBD2. The V gene's germline CDR1 is GTSNPN and CDR2 SVGIG (reference sequence). V lost 5 bases to trimming and J lost 6 bases; unmatched junction nucleotides: 9. This CDR3 is 13 amino acids long. The CDR3 is CAWYSGILGEQYF. The CDR3 DNA reads as TGTGCCTGGTATAGCGGGATATTGGGCGAGCAGTACTTC.

The chain combines TRBV7-6 with TRBJ1-1; TRBD1 matches 7 bases. CDR3 length equals 13 residues. V lost 4 bases and J lost 8; bases outside the gene matches: 7. Germline CDR1 is SGHVS and CDR2 is FNYEAQ. The CDR3 loop reads CASSSEQGGEAFF. Written as DNA, the CDR3 is TGTGCCAGCAGCTCAGAGCAGGGGGGGGAAGCTTTCTTT.

The chain joins TRBV19 to TRBJ1-1, with D perhaps TRBD1 (5 bases). The CDR3 loop spans 15 amino acids. CDR1 LNHDA and CDR2 SQIVND come from the germline V gene (reference sequence). Trimming took 3 bases from V and 6 from J, leaving 17 bases between them. The CDR3: CASSMGDPGFAEAFF. CDR3 bases: TGTGCCAGTAGTATGGGCGACCCAGGGTTCGCTGAAGCTTTCTTT.

The rearrangement joins TRBV7-2 to TRBJ2-7, with D hard to call. Trimming removed 3 bases at V and 3 bases at J, with 9 bases between. CDR1 is SGHTA and CDR2 is FQGNSA in the germline V gene. The CDR3 has 13 amino acids. The CDR3 DNA follows: TGTGCCAGCAGCTTCGCCGCTTACTACGAGCAGTACTTC. Translated, it gives CASSFAAYYEQYF.

This clone appeared a few times. The V and J genes are TRBV5-1 and TRBJ1-2, with a tentative D call TRBD1 (5 bases). Between the trimmed V and J ends, which lost 1 base and 4 bases, there was a span of 11 bases. The CDR3 loop spans 14 amino acids. Germline V gene lookup returns CDR1 SGHRS and CDR2 YFSETQ. The CDR3 nucleotides read TGCGCCAGCAGCTTGTCTGGGGGTGGCTATGGCTACACCTTC. Encoded protein: CASSLSGGGYGYTF. Based on the CDR3 plus reference TRBV5-1 and TRBJ1-2, the full variable domain is KAGVTQTPRYLIKTRGQQVTLSCSPISGHRSVSWYQQTPGQGLQFLFEYFSETQRNKGNFPGRFSGRQFSNSRSEMNVSTLELGDSALYLCASSLSGGGYGYTFGSGTRLTVV.

This chain links TRBV7-8 with TRBJ2-2, with no clear D. Trimming shortened V by 3 bases and J by 2 bases, and 7 bases separated the two germline ends. The length of the CDR3 is 14 residues. Germline-derived CDR1 and CDR2 are SGHVS and FQNEAQ. The chain's CDR3 is CASSFSENTGELFF. The CDR3 DNA is TGTGCCAGCAGCTTCAGTGAAAACACCGGGGAGCTGTTTTTT.

The chain employs TRBV5-1 and TRBJ1-1; 11 bases map to TRBD1. The V gene end was trimmed by 0 bases and the J gene end by 4 bases; junction bases not matched to a gene: 2. The germline V gene has CDR1 SGHRS and CDR2 YFSETQ. The CDR3 is made up of 15 amino acids. The CDR3 here is CASSLAGTGGTEAFF. CDR3 coding DNA: TGCGCCAGCAGCTTGGCCGGGACAGGGGGCACTGAAGCTTTCTTT.

This sequence joins TRBV6-5 and TRBJ2-7; TRBD2 agrees at 13 bases. The junction had 2 bases not matched to a gene; V was cut back by 0 bases and J by 6 bases. Germline CDR1 reads MNHEY; CDR2 reads SVGAGI. CDR3 length: 15 amino acids. This chain's CDR3 is CASSYSGLAGTEQYF. CDR3 DNA: TGTGCCAGCAGTTACTCGGGACTAGCGGGAACCGAGCAGTACTTC.

Regarding this clone: The same CDR3 arises from other DNA sequences in this sample as well. The V call is TRBV4-1, the J call TRBJ2-7; 7 positions match TRBD1. Trimming removed 1 base from V and 3 bases from J; junction bases left unmatched: 0. Germline V CDR1 and CDR2: MGHRA, YSYEKL. The CDR3 is 13 amino acids. CDR3 in DNA: TGCGCCAGCAGCCAAGGGACAGGCTACGAGCAGTACTTC. This encodes CASSQGTGYEQYF.

The V call is TRBV28, the J call TRBJ2-7; maybe TRBD1 (6 bases). Looked up from germline, CDR1 is MDHEN and CDR2 is SYDVKM. The CDR3 spans 11 residues. V dropped 6 bases and J dropped 4 bases, with 7 bases sitting between them. CDR3 DNA: TGTGCCAGCAGCGACAGGTACGAGCAGTACTTC. It yields the protein CASSDRYEQYF.

The gene calls are TRBV29-1 and TRBJ2-1; tentatively, D is TRBD2 (5 bases). The ends were cut back, 7 bases at V and 8 bases at J, with 18 bases in the middle. This CDR3 has 13 residues. Germline lookup yields CDR1 SQVTM and CDR2 ANQGSEA. The CDR3 here is CSAGSGIWDEQFF. For the CDR3, the DNA is TGCAGCGCCGGATCCGGGATTTGGGATGAGCAGTTCTTC.

The chain joins TRBV21-1 to TRBJ1-3. TRBV21-1 represents a pseudogene. The CDR3 is 13 residues long. The CDR3 region is CALGSGSGNTIYF. CDR3 DNA sequence: TGTGCCCTGGGTTCGGGATCTGGAAACACCATATATTTT.

The chain links TRBV11-2 to TRBJ2-5; D is possibly TRBD1 (5 bases). Germline V CDR1 and CDR2: SGHAT, FQNNGV. The V end lost 1 base, the J end lost 4 bases, and 13 bases lay between the germline ends. The CDR3 runs to 15 residues. The DNA of the CDR3 is TGTGCCAGCAGCTTAGCTTGGGCAGGGCTAGAGACCCAGTACTTC. Translation gives CASSLAWAGLETQYF.

The chain is built from TRBV5-4 and TRBJ1-2; D not resolved. The CDR3 consists of 16 residues. Per the germline V gene, CDR1 is SGHNT and CDR2 is YYREEE (reference sequence). With 0 bases removed from V and 3 bases from J, the gap between germline ends came to 15 bases. DNA of the CDR3: TGTGCCAGCAGCTTGGGGGCCTCCACGAGTGACTATGGCTACACCTTC. Protein sequence: CASSLGASTSDYGYTF.

The chain has TRBV7-8 and TRBJ2-7; D uncertain. This CDR3 region has 15 residues. Germline assignment: CDR1 SGHVS and CDR2 FQNEAQ. The ends were cut back, 0 bases at V and 2 bases at J, with 11 bases in the middle. The CDR3, as DNA: TGTGCCAGCAGCTTAGCTCTAGGTCCCGCCTACGAGCAGTACTTC. Protein product: CASSLALGPAYEQYF. Complete variable domain (other parts from reference TRBV7-8 and TRBJ2-7): GAGVSQSPRYKVAKRGQDVALRCDPISGHVSLFWYQQALGQGPEFLTYFQNEAQLDKSGLPSDRFFAERPEGSVSTLKIQRTQQEDSAVYLCASSLALGPAYEQYFGPGTRLTVT.

This clone occurred once. CDR3 in amino acids: CASGAPLAATDTQYF. The CDR3 DNA reads TGTGCTAGTGGTGCGCCACTAGCGGCCACAGATACGCAGTATTTT. The chain has TRBV12-5 and TRBJ2-3, with 8 bases identical to TRBD2. Germline V lookup: CDR1 LGHNT, CDR2 FRNRAP. J was trimmed by 2 bases and V by 5 bases; bases with no gene match: 6. This CDR3 is 15 amino acids long. Together with reference TRBV12-5 and TRBJ2-3, the CDR3 gives the full variable domain: DARVTQTPRHKVTEMGQEVTMRCQPILGHNTVFWYRQTMMQGLELLAYFRNRAPLDDSGMPKDRFSAEMPDATLATLKIQPSEPRDSAVYFCASGAPLAATDTQYFGPGTRLTVL.